This T cell receptor beta chain was recorded in a study of beta chain features in type 1 diabetes. Study conclusions and caveats: Here, the possible influence of HLA type (on TCRB rearrangement) remained unresolved.

Sequencing targeted expressed TCRB transcripts, as all isolated RNA had been reverse transcribed. Sequenced by immunoSEQ multiplex PCR; TCRdb stores in-frame clones only, minus some. The data contain about 40,000 clones, roughly 50% of them singletons. Turning to this clone: The antigen is not known.

The germline V gene encodes CDR1 LNHNV and CDR2 YYDKDF (reference sequence). With 0 bases removed from V and 2 bases from J, the gap between germline ends came to 11 bases. The CDR3 length is 15 residues. The chain joins TRBV15 to TRBJ2-7, with a possible D match to TRBD1 (5 bases). This sequence was found in a young woman in good health. Input material: stem cell memory CD4+ T cells from blood. CDR3 sequence (DNA): TGTGCCACCAGCAGAGATCTCGGACAAACCTACGAGCAGTACTTC. Translated, it gives CATSRDLGQTYEQYF.